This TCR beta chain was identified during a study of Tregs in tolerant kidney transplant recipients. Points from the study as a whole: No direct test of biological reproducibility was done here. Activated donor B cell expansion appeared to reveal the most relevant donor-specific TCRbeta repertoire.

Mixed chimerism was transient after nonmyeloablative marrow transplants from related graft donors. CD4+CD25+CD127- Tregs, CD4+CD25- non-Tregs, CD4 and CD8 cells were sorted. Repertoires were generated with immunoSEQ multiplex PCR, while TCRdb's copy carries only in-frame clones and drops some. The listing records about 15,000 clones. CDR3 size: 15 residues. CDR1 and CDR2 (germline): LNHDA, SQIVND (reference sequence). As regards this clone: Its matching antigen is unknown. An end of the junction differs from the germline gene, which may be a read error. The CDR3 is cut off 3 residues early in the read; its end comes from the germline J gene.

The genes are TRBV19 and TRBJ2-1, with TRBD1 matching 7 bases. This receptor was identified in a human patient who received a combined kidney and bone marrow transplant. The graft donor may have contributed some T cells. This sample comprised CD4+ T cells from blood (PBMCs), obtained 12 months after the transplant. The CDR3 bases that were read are TGTGCCGGTAGCCATCGACAGGGAGCCAGGAATGAG. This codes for CAGSHRQGARNE. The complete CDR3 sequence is CAGSHRQGARNEQFF. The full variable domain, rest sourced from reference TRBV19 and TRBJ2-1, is DGGITQSPKYLFRKEGQNVTLSCEQNLNHDAMYWYRQDPGQGLRLIYYSQIVNDFQKGDIAEGYSVSREKKESFPLTVTSAQKNPTAFYLCAGSHRQGARNEQFFGPGTRLTVL.